The 20 T cell receptor beta chains listed next were all sequenced from one sample in a study of CD8 T cells in Susac syndrome. The authors reverse transcribed roughly 0.45 to 1 ug RNA with random hexamers. Via MiXCR, TCRdb re-called the immunoSEQ multiplex PCR reads, giving one row per CDR3 protein. Found here are under 200,000 distinct CDR3 sequences, approximately 95% of them singletons; the top ten hold roughly 0.12%. Sequenced material: CD4+ T cells from PBMCs. The receptor set was obtained from a human donor with Susac syndrome.

This chain joins TRBV12-3 or TRBV12-4 and TRBJ2-3; 11 nucleotides match TRBD2. J lost 4 bases, V lost 9 bases, and 3 bases had no gene match. The CDR3 sequence is 13 residues long. For the CDR3, the DNA is TGTGCCAGTGCGACTAGCGGGGCAGATACGCAGTATTTT. As protein: CASATSGADTQYF.

The chain has TRBV3-1 and TRBJ1-6, with D unclear. V was shortened by 3 bases and J by 8 bases, with 5 bases between the two germline ends. The V gene's germline CDR1 is LGHDT and CDR2 YNNKEL (reference sequence). CDR3 length: 12 residues. The chain's CDR3 is CASSQRDSPLHF. The CDR3 coding sequence is TGTGCCAGCAGCCAGAGGGATTCACCCCTCCACTTT.

This clonotype appeared a few times. V usage is TRBV20-1 and J usage is TRBJ1-1, with TRBD1 as a possible D gene (6 bases). Looked up from germline, CDR1 is DFQATT and CDR2 is SNEGSKA (reference sequence). V shed 6 bases and J shed 2 bases, with 13 bases lying between them. The CDR3 extends over 13 amino acids. In nucleotides, the CDR3 is TGCAGTGCGGGGGGAGGGGGAAACACTGAAGCTTTCTTT. This gives the protein CSAGGGGNTEAFF.

The chain joins TRBV27 to TRBJ1-2, with D uncertain. V lost 6 bases to trimming and J lost 7 bases, with 15 bases between them. This CDR3 contains 13 residues. Germline assignment: CDR1 MNHEY and CDR2 SMNVEV (reference sequence). The CDR3 is CASSPRTGIGYTF. The CDR3 coding sequence is TGTGCCAGCAGCCCCCGCACCGGGATTGGCTACACCTTC.

The V and J genes are TRBV6-5 and TRBJ1-5; D is perhaps TRBD1 (6 bases). Germline-derived CDR1 and CDR2 are MNHEY and SVGAGI. V lost 1 base to trimming and J lost 6 bases, with 13 bases between them. The CDR3 runs to 15 residues. CDR3 region: CASSYLSGGGQPQHF. CDR3 nucleotides: TGTGCCAGCAGTTACTTGTCCGGGGGCGGTCAGCCCCAGCATTTT.

This chain joins TRBV3-1 and TRBJ2-7; D gene ambiguous. Germline values: CDR1 LGHDT, CDR2 YNNKEL (reference sequence). The CDR3 extends over 12 amino acids. Trimming removed 3 bases from V and 4 bases from J, with 7 bases in between. The CDR3 nucleotides read TGTGCCAGCAGCCAGCAGGAGTACGAGCAGTACTTC. Protein sequence: CASSQQEYEQYF.

J is TRBJ2-5 and V is TRBV28, with TRBD1 matching 7 bases. Unmatched junction bases numbered 9, after V lost 7 bases and J lost 1 base. From germline, CDR1 is MDHEN and CDR2 SYDVKM. The CDR3 covers 15 residues. The CDR3 is CASKGALALQETQYF. Written as DNA, the CDR3 is TGTGCCAGCAAGGGGGCCCTCGCTCTCCAAGAGACCCAGTACTTC.

V gene TRBV29-1 combines with J gene TRBJ2-2; tentative D call: TRBD2 (6 bases). CDR3 length equals 13 residues. In germline, CDR1 is SQVTM, CDR2 ANQGSEA. CDR3 DNA: TGCGCGGTTGTTCGGGGAGGCACCGGGGAGCTGTTTTTT. Protein sequence: CAVVRGGTGELFF.

The chain couples TRBV9 to TRBJ1-5; D is undetermined. The CDR3 loop spans 13 amino acids. The V and J ends lost 3 bases and 1 base respectively, with 5 bases between them. The germline CDR1 and CDR2 sequences are SGDLS and YYNGEE. In DNA, the CDR3 is TGTGCCAGCAGCGGTCCAAGCAATCAGCCCCAGCATTTT. It specifies CASSGPSNQPQHF.

J is TRBJ2-5 and V is TRBV27; D not resolved. Trimming cost V 5 bases and J 0 bases, with 7 bases left between them. Germline V gene sequence: CDR1 MNHEY, CDR2 SMNVEV (reference sequence). The CDR3 totals 13 residues. The CDR3 DNA reads TGTGCCAGCAGTCCCCCGTACCAAGAGACCCAGTACTTC. This encodes CASSPPYQETQYF.

The DNA of the CDR3 is TGTGCCAGCAGCGACCCCCGGGCAGGTGCCAAAAACATTCAGTACTTC. Protein sequence: CASSDPRAGAKNIQYF. The chain carries TRBV28 and TRBJ2-4, with D hard to call. V lost 6 bases and J 1 base, leaving 16 bases between the germline ends. CDR1 MDHEN and CDR2 SYDVKM come from the germline V gene. The CDR3 contains 16 residues.

The chain couples TRBV30 to TRBJ1-5, with 7 bases that match TRBD1. Germline-derived CDR1 and CDR2 are GTSNPN and SVGIG (reference sequence). The CDR3 totals 13 residues. V lost 8 bases, J lost 4 bases, and 8 bases stayed unmatched. The CDR3 DNA follows: TGTGCCGCTTCGGGACAGCTGAATCAGCCCCAGCATTTT. It translates to CAASGQLNQPQHF.

V is TRBV11-2 and J is TRBJ2-5; D gene uncertain. The CDR3 covers 14 residues. V lost 5 bases and J 5 bases, leaving 15 bases between the germline ends. Germline V gives CDR1 SGHAT, CDR2 FQNNGV. The DNA of the CDR3 is TGTGCCAGCAGCCAAATCCGTGGGCAGGAGACCCAGTACTTC. Residues: CASSQIRGQETQYF. The full variable domain, with the rest looked up from reference TRBV11-2 and TRBJ2-5, is EAGVAQSPRYKIIEKRQSVAFWCNPISGHATLYWYQQILGQGPKLLIQFQNNGVVDDSQLPKDRFSAERLKGVDSTLKIQPAKLEDSAVYLCASSQIRGQETQYFGPGTRLLVL.

The genes are TRBV5-4 and TRBJ2-1; TRBD1 matches 10 bases. Trimming removed 6 bases from V and 9 bases from J; junction bases left unmatched: 9. This CDR3 is 14 amino acids long. Germline CDR1 is SGHNT and CDR2 is YYREEE (reference sequence). Written as DNA, the CDR3 is TGTGCCAGCATGCAGGGACAGGGGACGGGTGAGCAGTTCTTC. This codes for CASMQGQGTGEQFF.

V gene TRBV29-1 combines with J gene TRBJ1-2; no definite D call. V lost 4 bases and J lost 4, with 7 bases in between. This CDR3 has 11 amino acids. Germline lookup yields CDR1 SQVTM and CDR2 ANQGSEA. The CDR3 DNA is TGCAGCGTTGTAGGCGTCTATGGCTACACCTTC. Protein sequence: CSVVGVYGYTF.

The gene calls are TRBV6-2 or TRBV6-3 and TRBJ2-7; D is perhaps TRBD2 (6 bases). Germline V gene lookup returns CDR1 MNHEY and CDR2 SVGEGT. The CDR3 totals 15 residues. V shed 2 bases and J shed 5 bases, with 16 bases lying between them. The CDR3 coding sequence is TGTGCCAGCAGTTACCCCGGCGGGACCGTCCACGAGCAGTACTTC. Translating it yields CASSYPGGTVHEQYF.

This clonotype has just one count. The gene calls are TRBV9 and TRBJ2-3; 8 nucleotides line up with TRBD1. From germline, CDR1 is SGDLS and CDR2 YYNGEE. V was clipped by 3 bases and J by 6 bases; unmatched bases: 9. The CDR3 loop spans 15 amino acids. The DNA for the CDR3 is TGTGCCAGCAGCGCTACGGGACAGGTTGATGATACGCAGTATTTT. Encoded protein: CASSATGQVDDTQYF.

CDR3 sequence (DNA): TGTGCCAGCAGCGACGAGGGACAGGGGGTTGTCGGGGAGCTGTTTTTT. The encoded protein is CASSDEGQGVVGELFF. The chain couples TRBV9 to TRBJ2-2; 11 positions agree with TRBD1. CDR1 SGDLS and CDR2 YYNGEE come from the germline V gene. CDR3 length: 16 residues. V was pared by 3 bases and J by 7 bases, with 8 bases of the junction left unmatched.

V and J are TRBV7-6 and TRBJ2-2, with 9 nucleotides matching TRBD1. CDR3 length: 16 residues. V was clipped by 5 bases and J by 1 base; unmatched bases: 5. Germline lookup yields CDR1 SGHVS and CDR2 FNYEAQ. The CDR3, as DNA: TGTGCCAGCAGCGCACGACAGGGGGAGAACACCGGGGAGCTGTTTTTT. As protein: CASSARQGENTGELFF.

V gene TRBV29-1 combines with J gene TRBJ1-2; TRBD1 matches at 9 bases. The CDR3 covers 10 residues. The germline CDR1 and CDR2 sequences are SQVTM and ANQGSEA. Trimming at V came to 5 bases and at J to 14 bases, leaving 6 bases not matched to a gene. The CDR3 reads CSVHEGTGTF. In DNA form, the CDR3 reads TGCAGCGTTCATGAAGGGACAGGGACCTTC.